The sequence of this TCR beta chain was determined in a study of vaccination effects on CD4 cells after COVID-19. Whole-study context: Sample donation by two convalescent patients took place 16 days and one week before vaccination. Whole-study findings and limits: Both infection-induced and vaccine-induced clones contracted markedly at late post-vaccination timepoints.

This CDR3 is built from 15 residues. Germline V gene lookup returns CDR1 SGDLS and CDR2 YYNGEE. Deletions cut 2 bases from V and 7 bases from J, with 17 bases between. This clone was counted once. Its specificity is not known. Under the ViraFEST assay, PBMC were stimulated with viral peptide pools so that antigen-specific CD4+ T cells expanded. Sequencing was performed afterwards. The authors isolated CD4+ T cells after around 10 days of culture. The person was diagnosed with PCR-confirmed SARS-CoV-2 infection between March and December 2020. The table came from immunoSEQ multiplex PCR; TCRdb's copy has only in-frame clones and leaves some out. In the table there are some 25,000 clones, roughly four fifths of which are singletons.

The clonotype comes from a human donor who had a prior SARS-CoV-2 infection. This rearrangement joins TRBV9 to TRBJ2-3, with D unclear. Material: CD4+ T cells from PBMCs cultured with SARS-CoV-2 spike peptides, obtained before COVID-19 vaccination. CDR3: CASSVSPSSLNTQYF. In DNA, the CDR3 is TGTGCCAGCAGCGTGTCCCCCAGCAGTCTGAATACGCAGTATTTT.